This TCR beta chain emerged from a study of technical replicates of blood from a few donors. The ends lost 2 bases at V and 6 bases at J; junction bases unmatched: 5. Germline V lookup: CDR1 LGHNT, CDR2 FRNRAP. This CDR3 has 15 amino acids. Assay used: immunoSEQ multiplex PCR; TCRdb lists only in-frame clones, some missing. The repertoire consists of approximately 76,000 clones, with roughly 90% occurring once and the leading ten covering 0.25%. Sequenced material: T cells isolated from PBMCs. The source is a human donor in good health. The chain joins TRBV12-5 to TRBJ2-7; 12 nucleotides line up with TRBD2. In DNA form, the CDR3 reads TGTGCTAGTGGTTTGTCGCTAGCGGGGGGGCGCGAGCAGTACTTC. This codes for CASGLSLAGGREQYF.